This T cell receptor (beta chain) appears in the sequencing data of a study of spatial heterogeneity in lung cancer. For the study at large: Detected beta-chain sequences consistently exceeded alpha-chain sequences. Overall study findings and caveats: Expanded intratumoral alpha and beta TCR counts tracked tumor mutation counts.

CDR3 size: 14 residues. Germline V gene lookup returns CDR1 MDHEN and CDR2 SYDVKM. Trimming cost V 1 base and J 0 bases, with 7 bases left between them. Described time point: sample taken at primary tumor resection. Untreated early-stage non-small cell lung cancer patients, around 70 in total, were the donors. MiXCR, run by TCRdb on the 5' RACE reads, gives a single entry per CDR3 protein. This table has some 3,800 distinct CDR3 sequences, around a tenth appearing once. This clonotype is labeled as medium-sized. Its specificity is not known. For a library built for alpha chains, this beta chain is a stray read; little rests on its size.

The receptor was isolated from a male donor with early-stage non-small cell lung cancer. Sequences were derived from lung tumor tissue, sampled at surgery. This sequence joins TRBV28 and TRBJ2-7; the D gene is possibly TRBD1 (5 bases). The CDR3 bases are TGTGCCAGCAGTTTATCTGGGGCCTCCTACGAGCAGTACTTC. Translation: CASSLSGASYEQYF.